The clone carrying this T cell receptor (beta chain) has only one observation. Its antigen is undetermined. A single base separates this from a much larger clone, so it may be a read error. The sample is drawn from a study of identical twins. General study findings and limits: The analysis was cross-sectional rather than longitudinal within donors. Because invariant MAIT and iNKT cells could be present, zero-insertion analyses could be partly confounded. Reduced insertions were recorded for abundant cord blood beta clonotypes, with no such pattern in memory repertoires.

The CDR3 is made up of 14 amino acids. The germline CDR1 and CDR2 sequences are MNHEY and SVGAGI. Through template switching, a universal primer site was introduced, and the cDNA contained unique molecular identifiers. TCRdb passed the 5' RACE reads through MiXCR, listing each CDR3 protein once. The sample has around 1.7 million distinct CDR3 sequences, around a third seen once; the top ten hold around 0.3%. The chain links TRBV6-5 to TRBJ1-2; TRBD1 aligns across 8 bases. This receptor was identified in a newborn girl in good health. Input material: cord blood. The CDR3 sequence: CASSYRQGNYGHTF. The CDR3 nucleotides read TGTGCCAGCAGTTACCGACAGGGGAACTATGGCCACACCTTC.